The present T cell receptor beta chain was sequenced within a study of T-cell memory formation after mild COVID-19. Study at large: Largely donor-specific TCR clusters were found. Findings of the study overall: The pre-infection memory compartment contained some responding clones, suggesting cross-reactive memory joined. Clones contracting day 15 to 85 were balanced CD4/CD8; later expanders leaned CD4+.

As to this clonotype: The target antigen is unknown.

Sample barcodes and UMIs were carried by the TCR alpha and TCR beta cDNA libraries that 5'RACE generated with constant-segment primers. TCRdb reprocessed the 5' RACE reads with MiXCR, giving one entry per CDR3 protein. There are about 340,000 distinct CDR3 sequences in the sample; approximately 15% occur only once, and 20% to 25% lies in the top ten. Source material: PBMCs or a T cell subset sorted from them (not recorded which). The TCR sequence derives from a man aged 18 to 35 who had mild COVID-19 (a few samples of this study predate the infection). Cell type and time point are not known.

Here the CDR3 reads CASSLRDTPGYEQYV. CDR3 bases: TGTGCCAGCAGCCTCAGAGACACCCCGGGCTACGAGCAGTACGTC. The V gene is TRBV14, the J gene TRBJ2-7; D remains ambiguous. Trimming took off 4 bases at V and 3 bases at J, with 16 bases between the two ends. Germline values: CDR1 SGHDN, CDR2 FVKESK. The CDR3 runs 15 residues.